The clone carrying this T cell receptor beta chain has only a few counts. As yet, its antigen is unknown. The data are from a study of T cell repertoires in cytomegalovirus infection. At the level of the study: Public signatures in TCR beta pointed to CMV infection and matching HLA type. Study-level results: Carriage of CMV together with the relevant HLA was identifiable through cumulative public TCR beta family frequency.

CDR1 and CDR2 from the germline V gene are ENHRY and SYGVKD. The CDR3 extends over 17 amino acids. V dropped 3 bases and J dropped 6; count of bases not matched to a gene: 11. MiXCR, run by TCRdb on the reads, gives a single entry per CDR3 protein. The sample carries a few hundred thousand distinct CDR3 sequences, 15% to 20% recorded once. This sequence originates from a human donor in good health (CMV status not recorded). Some clones in this sample may be carry-over from other donors' samples. Sequencing was performed on PBMCs. V and J are TRBV10-3 and TRBJ1-5; 10 bases are shared with TRBD1. CDR3 nucleotide sequence: TGTGCCATCAGTGACTTTATGGGACAGGGGTCGGGTCAGCCCCAGCATTTT. Its translation: CAISDFMGQGSGQPQHF.